Presented here are 18 T cell receptor beta chains from one specimen sequenced in a study of T cell responses to AZD1222 COVID-19 vaccine. Sequenced by immunoSEQ multiplex PCR; TCRdb stores in-frame clones only, minus some. The data show 120,000 to 150,000 clones, with under 95% seen just once and around 5% held by the top ten. The input for sequencing was peripheral blood, taken on day 0 of AZD1222 vaccination. The receptors were sampled from an adult in good health.

The CDR3 DNA reads as TGTGCCAGCAGTTTAACGTTATCTTTCCGGGACTACTATGGCTACACCTTC. Its translation is CASSLTLSFRDYYGYTF. This chain uses TRBV28 with TRBJ1-2, with D possibly matching TRBD1 (5 bases). The CDR3 runs 17 residues. The germline V gene encodes CDR1 MDHEN and CDR2 SYDVKM. With 2 bases removed from V and 3 bases from J, the gap between germline ends came to 19 bases.

The chain has TRBV5-1 and TRBJ2-3; 9 nucleotides match TRBD1. The CDR3 loop spans 15 amino acids. In germline, CDR1 is SGHRS, CDR2 YFSETQ. After removal of 0 bases from V and 6 bases from J, the junction contained 5 bases not matched to a gene. The CDR3 loop reads CASSLDGTGHDTQYF. DNA of the CDR3: TGCGCCAGCAGCTTGGACGGGACAGGGCACGATACGCAGTATTTT.

This chain links TRBV6-5 with TRBJ1-1; D is unclear. Germline CDR1 MNHEY, CDR2 SVGAGI. The CDR3 consists of 11 residues. V was shortened by 7 bases and J by 1 base, with 4 bases between the two germline ends. CDR3 sequence: CASTGNTEAFF. DNA for the CDR3: TGTGCCAGCACGGGGAACACTGAAGCTTTCTTT.

This chain joins TRBV9 and TRBJ2-1; TRBD2 aligns across 8 bases. The V segment lost 0 bases and the J segment 6 bases; nucleotides outside the gene matches: 8. Per germline, CDR1 SGDLS and CDR2 YYNGEE. CDR3 length: 16 residues. In DNA form, the CDR3 reads TGTGCCAGCAGCGTAGGTCCGGCGGGAGGAACCAATGAGCAGTTCTTC. Protein sequence: CASSVGPAGGTNEQFF.

The rearrangement joins TRBV28 to TRBJ1-2; tentatively, D is TRBD1 (6 bases). There are 15 residues in the CDR3. Germline V lookup: CDR1 MDHEN, CDR2 SYDVKM. Trimming shortened V by 2 bases and J by 4 bases, and 14 bases separated the two germline ends. The CDR3, as DNA: TGTGCCAGCAGTTTAACGGACAGCAGCTCCTATGGCTACACCTTC. As protein: CASSLTDSSSYGYTF.

This clone was recorded once. The rearrangement links TRBV29-1 to TRBJ2-7; D possibly corresponds to TRBD1 (6 bases). This CDR3 contains 13 residues. Germline loops: CDR1 SQVTM, CDR2 ANQGSEA. Trimming cost V 2 bases and J 11 bases, with 19 bases left between them. The CDR3 DNA follows: TGCAGCGTTGAAAGGGACACGGACAATGGGGAGTACTTC. Protein: CSVERDTDNGEYF.

The V call is TRBV6-2 or TRBV6-3, the J call TRBJ1-1; 9 bases match TRBD1. Germline loops: CDR1 MNHEY, CDR2 SVGEGT. The length of the CDR3 is 16 residues. Trimming removed 0 bases from V and 5 bases from J; junction bases left unmatched: 7. CDR3 amino acids: CASSYSGTGLGTEAFF. The DNA of the CDR3 is TGTGCCAGCAGTTACTCAGGGACAGGGCTGGGAACTGAAGCTTTCTTT.

The rearrangement joins TRBV19 to TRBJ2-3; TRBD1 matches 8 bases. V lost 4 bases, J lost 0 bases, and 15 bases stayed unmatched. The CDR3 totals 19 residues. Germline CDR1 and CDR2: LNHDA and SQIVND (reference sequence). CDR3 nucleotides: TGTGCCAGTAGTAGGCCCACAGGGGGAGTGGTGTTCAGCACAGATACGCAGTATTTT. Its translation is CASSRPTGGVVFSTDTQYF.

By sample share, this clone is medium-sized. The rearrangement joins TRBV7-2 to TRBJ2-1, with D uncertain. The CDR3 runs 14 residues. V was cut by 5 bases and J by 8 bases, with 16 bases left in between. CDR1 is SGHTA and CDR2 is FQGNSA in the germline V gene. The CDR3 region is CASSLVGPPDEQFF. Written as DNA, the CDR3 is TGTGCCAGCAGCCTAGTAGGTCCGCCGGATGAGCAGTTCTTC.

The V and J genes are TRBV4-1 and TRBJ1-5, with D hard to call. Between the trimmed V and J ends, which lost 0 bases and 6 bases, there was a span of 12 bases. From germline, CDR1 is MGHRA and CDR2 YSYEKL. CDR3 length: 15 amino acids. This chain's CDR3 is CASSQEGQRGQPQHF. The DNA for the CDR3 is TGCGCCAGCAGCCAAGAGGGTCAGCGGGGTCAGCCCCAGCATTTT.

This chain uses TRBV3-1 (or the pseudogene TRBV3-2) with TRBJ2-1; 11 bases line up with TRBD2. The CDR3 contains 14 residues. The V gene's germline CDR1 is LGHDT and CDR2 YNNKEL (reference sequence). Unmatched junction bases numbered 3, after V lost 7 bases and J lost 4 bases. CDR3: CASIAGGPYNEQFF. The CDR3 region has the DNA TGTGCCAGCATAGCGGGAGGGCCTTACAATGAGCAGTTCTTC.

This rearrangement joins TRBV28 to TRBJ2-1; D unresolved. The V end was cut by 3 bases, the J end by 10 bases, with 16 bases between. Germline V lookup: CDR1 MDHEN, CDR2 SYDVKM. The CDR3 has 14 residues. This CDR3 reads CASSFAGGDAEQFF. CDR3 in DNA: TGTGCCAGCAGTTTCGCCGGCGGAGACGCCGAGCAGTTCTTC.

DNA for the CDR3: TGTGCCAGCAGTTACCGGGGACAGGGGGCGCTTGGCTACACCTTC. Translating gives CASSYRGQGALGYTF. The chain combines TRBV6-5 with TRBJ1-2; 12 bases agree with TRBD1. J lost 7 bases, V lost 2 bases, and 5 bases had no gene match. The CDR3 is made up of 15 amino acids. From germline, CDR1 is MNHEY and CDR2 SVGAGI.

The V call is TRBV4-2, the J call TRBJ2-1; 8 bases map to TRBD1. Trimming cost V 5 bases and J 4 bases; bases outside gene matches: 4. The CDR3 runs to 14 residues. CDR1 is LGHNA and CDR2 is YNFKEQ in the germline V gene. This CDR3 reads CASSGRQGYNEQFF. The CDR3 nucleotides read TGTGCCAGCAGCGGGCGACAGGGGTACAATGAGCAGTTCTTC.

V is TRBV21-1 and J is TRBJ1-4; the table assigns TRBD1, which was not confirmed against the DNA. TRBV21-1 is a documented pseudogene. CDR3 length: 18 residues. CDR3 sequence reads: CASSYRDRGPESNEKLFF. In DNA form, the CDR3 reads TGTGCCAGCAGCTACCGGGACAGGGGGCCAGAAAGTAATGAAAAACTGTTTTTT.

The chain couples TRBV7-3 to TRBJ2-1, with 13 bases matching TRBD2. Germline V gives CDR1 SGHTA, CDR2 FQGTGA. The CDR3 has 15 residues. The trim removed 5 bases at V and 6 bases at J, leaving 4 bases unmatched. The CDR3 coding sequence is TGTGCCAGCAGCCCCGGGACTAGCGGGATCAATGAGCAGTTCTTC. Protein: CASSPGTSGINEQFF.

The J gene is TRBJ1-1, the V gene TRBV5-1; D is ambiguous. Germline V gene lookup returns CDR1 SGHRS and CDR2 YFSETQ. CDR3 length equals 12 residues. Trimming left V 2 bases short and J 1 base short, with 3 bases between. DNA for the CDR3: TGCGCCAGCAGCTTCCGGAACACTGAAGCTTTCTTT. Encoded protein: CASSFRNTEAFF. Full variable domain (rest looked up from reference TRBV5-1 and TRBJ1-1): KAGVTQTPRYLIKTRGQQVTLSCSPISGHRSVSWYQQTPGQGLQFLFEYFSETQRNKGNFPGRFSGRQFSNSRSEMNVSTLELGDSALYLCASSFRNTEAFFGQGTRLTVV.

The chain uses TRBV7-9 and TRBJ2-2; D remains ambiguous. Germline CDR1 reads SEHNR; CDR2 reads FQNEAQ (reference sequence). This CDR3 is 13 amino acids long. V lost 11 bases to trimming and J lost 5 bases, with 15 bases between them. The CDR3 is CASRTHRTGELFF. In DNA form, the CDR3 reads TGTGCCTCACGGACCCATAGGACCGGGGAGCTGTTTTTT.